What follows is one TCR beta chain and its context. As the sequencing template, cDNA was produced by extracting RNA and reverse transcribing it. Sequencing was performed with immunoSEQ multiplex PCR; in TCRdb, only in-frame clones are kept and a portion is missing. The table records 70,000 or so clones, roughly three fifths of them present only once. The source of the sample is a study of CD8+ T cells in alopecia areata. This sequence was found in a human donor with alopecia areata. Material: CD8+ T cells sorted from blood, obtained at week 0.

CDR3 sequence: CSSGTGGDHGYTF. CDR3 coding DNA: TGCAGCTCGGGGACAGGGGGCGATCATGGCTACACCTTC. V usage is TRBV29-1 and J usage is TRBJ1-2; 12 positions match TRBD1. With V trimmed by 8 bases and J by 6 bases, 7 bases remained unmatched. CDR3 length equals 13 residues. The germline V gene has CDR1 SQVTM and CDR2 ANQGSEA.